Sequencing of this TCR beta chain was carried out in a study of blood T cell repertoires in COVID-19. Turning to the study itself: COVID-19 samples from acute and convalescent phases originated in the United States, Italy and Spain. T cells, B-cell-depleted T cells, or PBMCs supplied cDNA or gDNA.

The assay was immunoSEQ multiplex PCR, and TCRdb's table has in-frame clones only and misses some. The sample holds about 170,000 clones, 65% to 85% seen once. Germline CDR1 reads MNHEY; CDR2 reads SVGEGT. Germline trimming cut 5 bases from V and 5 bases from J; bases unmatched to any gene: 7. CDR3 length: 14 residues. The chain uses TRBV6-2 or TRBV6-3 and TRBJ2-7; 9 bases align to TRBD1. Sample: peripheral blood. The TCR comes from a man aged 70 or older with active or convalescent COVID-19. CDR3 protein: CASSPKGQGHEQYF. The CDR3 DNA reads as TGTGCCAGCAGTCCAAAGGGACAGGGTCACGAGCAGTACTTC.